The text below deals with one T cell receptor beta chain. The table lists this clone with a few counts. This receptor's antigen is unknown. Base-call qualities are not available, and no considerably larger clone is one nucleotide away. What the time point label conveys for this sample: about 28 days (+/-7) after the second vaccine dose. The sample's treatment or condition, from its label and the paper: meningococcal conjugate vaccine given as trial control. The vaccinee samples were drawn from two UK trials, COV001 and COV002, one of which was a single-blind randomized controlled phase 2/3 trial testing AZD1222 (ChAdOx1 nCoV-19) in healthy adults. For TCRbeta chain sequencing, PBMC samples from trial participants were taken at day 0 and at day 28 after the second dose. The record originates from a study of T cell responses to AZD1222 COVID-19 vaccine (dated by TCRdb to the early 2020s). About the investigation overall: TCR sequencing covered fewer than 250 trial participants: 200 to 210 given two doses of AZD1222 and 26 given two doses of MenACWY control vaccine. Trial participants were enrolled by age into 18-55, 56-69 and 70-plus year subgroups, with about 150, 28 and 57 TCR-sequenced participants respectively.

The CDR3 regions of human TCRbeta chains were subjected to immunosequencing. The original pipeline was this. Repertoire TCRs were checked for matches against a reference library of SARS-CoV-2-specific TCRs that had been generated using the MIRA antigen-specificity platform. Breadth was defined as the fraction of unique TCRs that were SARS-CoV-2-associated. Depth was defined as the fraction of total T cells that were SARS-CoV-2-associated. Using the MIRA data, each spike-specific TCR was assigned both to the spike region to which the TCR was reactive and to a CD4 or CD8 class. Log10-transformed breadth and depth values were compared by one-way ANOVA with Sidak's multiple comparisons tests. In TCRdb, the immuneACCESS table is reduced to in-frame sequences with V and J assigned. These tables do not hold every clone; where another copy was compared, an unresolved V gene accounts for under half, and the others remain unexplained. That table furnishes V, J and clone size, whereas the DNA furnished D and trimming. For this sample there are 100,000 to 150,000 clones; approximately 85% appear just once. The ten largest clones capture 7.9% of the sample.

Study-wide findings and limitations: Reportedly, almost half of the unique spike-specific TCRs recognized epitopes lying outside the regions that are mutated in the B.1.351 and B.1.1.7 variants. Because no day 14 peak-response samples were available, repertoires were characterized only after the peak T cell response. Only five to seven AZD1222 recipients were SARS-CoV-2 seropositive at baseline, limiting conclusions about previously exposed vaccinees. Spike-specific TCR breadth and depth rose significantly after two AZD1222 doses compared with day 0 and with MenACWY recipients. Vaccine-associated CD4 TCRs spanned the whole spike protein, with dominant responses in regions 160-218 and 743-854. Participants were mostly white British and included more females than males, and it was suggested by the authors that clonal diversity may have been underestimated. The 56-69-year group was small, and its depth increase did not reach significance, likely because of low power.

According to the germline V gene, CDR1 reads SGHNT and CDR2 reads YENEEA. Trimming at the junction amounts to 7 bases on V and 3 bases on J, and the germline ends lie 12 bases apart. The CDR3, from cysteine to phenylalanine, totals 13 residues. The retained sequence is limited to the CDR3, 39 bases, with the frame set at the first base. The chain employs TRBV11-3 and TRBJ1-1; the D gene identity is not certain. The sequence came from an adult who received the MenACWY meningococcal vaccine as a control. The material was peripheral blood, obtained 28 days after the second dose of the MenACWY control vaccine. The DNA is TGTGCCAGCACCTCTGGGATGTACACTGAAGCTTTCTTT. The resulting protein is CASTSGMYTEAFF.